This T cell receptor (beta chain) was found in a study of beta chain features in type 1 diabetes. Turning to the study itself: Cell yields, age and gender were similar between patients and healthy donors.

Via the markers CD45RO/CCR7/CD25/CD127/CD95/CD27, stem cell-like memory, regulatory, central memory and naive CD4+ cells were sorted. Comment on this clone: What it recognizes is unknown.

Study conclusions and caveats: Sampled from patients, naive, central memory and Treg TCRB repertoires appeared more similar than those sampled from healthy donors. Type 1 diabetes patients showed a moderate but significant shortening of TCRB CDR3s in all four CD4+ subsets.

The CDR3 length is 14 residues. Germline CDR1 and CDR2: MNHEY and SMNVEV (reference sequence). V dropped 5 bases and J dropped 5; count of bases not matched to a gene: 8. cDNA synthesis used the whole RNA isolate, giving expressed TCRB sequences. TCRdb keeps only in-frame clones here, not all; method: immunoSEQ multiplex PCR. The data show 680,000 or so clones, with 10% to 15% seen just once and less than 0.025% held by the top ten. Material for sequencing was naive CD4+ T cells from blood. This rearrangement joins TRBV27 to TRBJ1-2; 7 nucleotides line up with TRBD1. The source is a man aged 18-30 years with type 1 diabetes. For the CDR3, the DNA is TGTGCCAGCAGTGCCAGACAGGGTCGGTATGGCTACACCTTC. It codes for CASSARQGRYGYTF.